These 12 T cell receptor beta chains originate from one sample sequenced in a study of cytomegalovirus exposure and HLA in healthy donors. Use of 60 Vbeta and 13 Jbeta primers characterized the PCR. TCRdb's table, derived via immunoSEQ multiplex PCR, lists solely in-frame clones and lacks some. The sample yields about 150,000 clones, around four fifths seen once. Sequenced sample: PBMCs. These receptors were taken from a man in his thirties or forties in good health.

The V gene is TRBV7-6, the J gene TRBJ2-1; 7 bases align to TRBD2. Germline values: CDR1 SGHVS, CDR2 FNYEAQ. V was clipped by 0 bases and J by 1 base; unmatched bases: 3. The CDR3 spans 16 residues. The CDR3 loop is CASSLATSDSYNEQFF. Written as DNA, the CDR3 is TGTGCCAGCAGCTTAGCTACTAGCGATTCCTACAATGAGCAGTTCTTC.

This clone was detected only a few times. This chain connects TRBV5-1 to TRBJ2-2, with D tentatively TRBD1 (5 bases). V shed 5 bases and J shed 0 bases, with 14 bases lying between them. This CDR3 spans 16 amino acids. Germline V gene data show CDR1 as SGHRS and CDR2 as YFSETQ. In nucleotides, the CDR3 is TGCGCCAGCAGTGTGACAGCCGCAGCGAACACCGGGGAGCTGTTTTTT. Protein: CASSVTAAANTGELFF.

The chain couples TRBV18 to TRBJ2-2; the D is unclear. The CDR3 spans 12 residues. V was trimmed by 0 bases and J by 7 bases, leaving 3 bases between them. The germline CDR1 and CDR2 sequences are KGHSH and LQKENI. In nucleotides, the CDR3 is TGTGCCAGCTCACCACCCCTCGGGGAGCTGTTTTTT. Encoded protein: CASSPPLGELFF.

The rearrangement joins TRBV25-1 to TRBJ2-1, with D hard to call. There are 15 residues in the CDR3. Germline V CDR1 and CDR2: MGHDK, SYGVNS. V gave up 7 bases and J gave up 3 bases, with 16 bases separating them. The CDR3 protein is CASIYLEGGYNEQFF. The CDR3, as DNA: TGTGCCAGCATTTACTTAGAAGGCGGCTACAATGAGCAGTTCTTC.

V and J are TRBV30 and TRBJ2-7; TRBD1 might be the D (5 bases). Trimming removed 0 bases from V and 8 bases from J, with 14 bases in between. The germline CDR1 and CDR2 sequences are GTSNPN and SVGIG (reference sequence). This CDR3 comprises 13 residues. CDR3 sequence (DNA): TGTGCCTGGAGTGTACGACTTGGGGCCAAGCAGTACTTC. Encoded protein: CAWSVRLGAKQYF.

This clone was detected only a few times. The chain uses TRBV30 and TRBJ2-1; 9 nucleotides line up with TRBD2. The germline V gene encodes CDR1 GTSNPN and CDR2 SVGIG (reference sequence). Trimming took 3 bases from V and 4 from J; bases not matched to a gene: 10. The length of the CDR3 is 16 residues. The CDR3 DNA reads as TGTGCCTGGAGGTACCTAGCGGGATGGGTTTACAATGAGCAGTTCTTC. Its protein product is CAWRYLAGWVYNEQFF.

This rearrangement joins TRBV6-4 to TRBJ2-5; TRBD2 is a possible D gene (6 bases). The CDR3 length is 16 residues. Between the trimmed V and J ends, which lost 6 bases and 5 bases, there was a span of 22 bases. Germline CDR1 and CDR2: MRHNA and SNTAGT. The CDR3: CASRDLGLLDVETQYF. In nucleotides, the CDR3 is TGTGCCAGCAGGGATCTGGGACTTTTAGACGTGGAGACCCAGTACTTC.

The V and J genes are TRBV2 and TRBJ2-5, with TRBD2 identical over 13 bases. V trimming: 6 bases; J trimming: 4 bases; junction bases outside the gene matches: 14. The CDR3 is made up of 18 amino acids. CDR1 and CDR2 (germline): SNHLY, FYNNEI. CDR3 in DNA: TGTGCCAGCAGCAAAACTAGCGGGAGGGACCTCGGGGGAGAGACCCAGTACTTC. Translated: CASSKTSGRDLGGETQYF.

The chain recombines TRBV7-9 with TRBJ1-2; a possible D gene is TRBD1 (6 bases). Germline CDR1 reads SEHNR; CDR2 reads FQNEAQ (reference sequence). The V and J ends lost 0 bases and 4 bases respectively, with 18 bases between them. CDR3 size: 17 residues. DNA for the CDR3: TGTGCCAGCAGCTTAGCGCCCCGGGACACGAGAATCTATGGCTACACCTTC. Translated, it gives CASSLAPRDTRIYGYTF.

As concerns this clone: Other DNA sequences in this sample translate to the same CDR3. The V call is TRBV18, the J call TRBJ2-5; a weak D match, TRBD1 (6 bases). The V and J ends lost 3 bases and 4 bases respectively, with 9 bases between them. CDR1 and CDR2 from the germline V gene are KGHSH and LQKENI. The CDR3 is 13 amino acids. Here the CDR3 reads CASSPLGGETQYF. The CDR3 nucleotides read TGTGCCAGCTCACCGTTAGGGGGAGAGACCCAGTACTTC.

This chain uses TRBV27 with TRBJ1-1, with 7 bases fitting TRBD1. Germline V CDR1 and CDR2: MNHEY, SMNVEV (reference sequence). The CDR3 length is 14 residues. V was pared by 4 bases and J by 1 base, with 3 bases of the junction left unmatched. In DNA, the CDR3 is TGTGCCAGCAGTTCGACAGGGAAGAACACTGAAGCTTTCTTT. It is translated as CASSSTGKNTEAFF.

This chain links TRBV7-9 with TRBJ1-6; D gene unclear. Germline CDR1 and CDR2: SEHNR and FQNEAQ (reference sequence). The CDR3 loop spans 18 amino acids. V was trimmed by 4 bases and J by 7 bases, leaving 23 bases between them. CDR3 region: CASSSRLREGGGNSPLHF. The DNA for the CDR3 is TGTGCCAGCAGCTCCAGGCTTAGGGAAGGCGGAGGGAATTCACCCCTCCACTTT.